These T cell receptor beta chains were read from a single sample in a study of identical twins. TCRdb fed the 5' RACE reads into MiXCR, producing one record per CDR3 protein. The sample carries approximately 700,000 distinct CDR3 sequences, 15% to 20% recorded once. This sample also belongs to another study, concerning T cells expressing NK-cell markers.

Sequencing input: PBMCs. The receptors originated from a woman under 30 in good health. Both conserved end residues are part of each CDR3.

v_call,j_call,cdr3_aa
TRBV6-2/TRBV6-3,TRBJ2-1,CASSLVNREQFF
TRBV12-3/TRBV12-4,TRBJ2-7,CASSGPNNEQYF
TRBV20-1,TRBJ2-7,CSATPGLAAYEQYF
TRBV6-1,TRBJ2-7,CASVLNEQYF
TRBV20-1,TRBJ2-5,CSARAGGPAETQYF
TRBV7-8,TRBJ2-1,CASSLARLAVSYNEQFF
TRBV20-1,TRBJ1-1,CSARLGGIDTEAFF
TRBV6-5,TRBJ2-4,CASSYQRTNANIQYF
TRBV5-1,TRBJ1-6,CASSLFDRDGSPLHF
TRBV11-2,TRBJ2-7,CASSLRTSGNSHYEQYF
TRBV7-3,TRBJ2-1,CASSLTTSGYNEQFF
TRBV7-9,TRBJ2-1,CASSLAGGSDEQFF
TRBV7-2,TRBJ2-3,CASSTLAALTDTQYF
TRBV10-3,TRBJ2-2,CAIGVAGGPGTGELFF
TRBV20-1,TRBJ2-1,CSARKVEQFF
TRBV29-1,TRBJ1-2,CSVEDQGAGYGYTF
TRBV12-3/TRBV12-4,TRBJ2-5,CASSFSGRQETQYF
TRBV3-1,TRBJ2-2,CASSLELGNTGELFF
TRBV7-3,TRBJ1-4,CASSPTGNDEKLFF
TRBV6-1,TRBJ1-1,CASPQEGAISEAFF
TRBV9,TRBJ1-1,CASSGGLTGMNTEAFF
TRBV2,TRBJ1-1,CASSPQRRTEAFF
TRBV4-2,TRBJ2-5,CASSQDSGLAETQYF
TRBV18,TRBJ2-3,CASSPEQLTDTQYF
TRBV20-1,TRBJ2-5,CSARDTLIAGARETQYF
TRBV20-1,TRBJ2-1,CSARDLGSSGRVNEQFF
TRBV15,TRBJ2-1,CATSISPGRQGRDEQFF
TRBV12-5,TRBJ2-3,CASGLQTGPQYF
TRBV10-3,TRBJ2-1,CAISRDSRMIEQFF
TRBV20-1,TRBJ2-1,CSARDLPSYNEQFF
TRBV11-2,TRBJ2-7,CASSGTSGRQYF
TRBV5-1,TRBJ2-1,CASSPHSGGPDNEQFF
TRBV12-3/TRBV12-4,TRBJ1-6,CASSFRHAGNSPLHF
TRBV20-1,TRBJ1-2,CSARTTEGYTF
TRBV5-1,TRBJ2-1,CASSSTGWDNEQFF